The 9 T cell receptor beta chains below come from one sample, sequenced in a study of T cells in Graves' hyperthyroidism and ophthalmopathy. TCR beta CDR3 sequences were amplified from RNA transcripts. First-round RT-PCR of the TCR CDR3 relied on the HTBI primer set. TCRdb ran MiXCR on the multiplex PCR reads and lists one entry per CDR3 protein. This sample carries 300,000 to 400,000 distinct CDR3 sequences, roughly an eighth of them seen once, and the ten largest clones take 9.2%. Sequencing input: blood. These receptors came from a young woman with Graves' hyperthyroidism.

Comment on this clonotype: At one of its ends the junction is not consistent with the germline gene, which may arise from a read error. The chain combines TRBV6-1 with TRBJ2-7; the D gene is possibly TRBD2 (9 bases). Germline CDR1 is MNHNS and CDR2 is SASEGT. CDR3 length: 17 residues. CDR3 in DNA: TGTGCCATCAGTGAAGTCGCGGGAGGGACAGGTTTCTACGAGCAGTACTTC. Amino acids: CAISEVAGGTGFYEQYF.

This clonotype was counted many times. The rearrangement joins TRBV18 to TRBJ2-6, with D perhaps assigned TRBD1 or TRBD2 (5 bases each). V lost 4 bases and J lost 0, with 10 bases in between. Per the germline V gene, CDR1 is KGHSH and CDR2 is LQKENI. The CDR3 spans 16 residues. For the CDR3, the DNA is TGTGCCAGCTCACTCCGGGACGGCTCTGGGGCCAACGTCCTGACTTTC. Its translation: CASSLRDGSGANVLTF.

The chain combines TRBV6-1 with TRBJ2-2, with TRBD2 matching over 7 bases. Per germline, CDR1 MNHNS and CDR2 SASEGT. J was trimmed by 5 bases and V by 6 bases; bases with no gene match: 3. CDR3 length equals 13 residues. The CDR3 region is CASRHGGTGELFF. CDR3 nucleotide sequence: TGTGCCAGCAGACACGGGGGGACCGGGGAGCTGTTTTTT.

This clonotype was recorded at least ten times. The J gene is TRBJ2-4, the V gene TRBV4-1; D is uncertain. With 1 base removed from V and 7 bases from J, the gap between germline ends came to 11 bases. The CDR3 totals 14 residues. CDR1 is MGHRA, CDR2 YSYEKL, per germline. Written as DNA, the CDR3 is TGCGCCAGCAGCCAAGCCACTTCTGGCAACATTCAGTACTTC. Translating gives CASSQATSGNIQYF.

This clonotype was counted many times. J is TRBJ2-2 and V is TRBV6-1; TRBD1 matches at 8 bases. The ends lost 5 bases at V and 5 bases at J; junction bases unmatched: 4. Germline V lookup: CDR1 MNHNS, CDR2 SASEGT. The CDR3 has 14 amino acids. The CDR3 sequence: CASSPTGVTGELFF. The CDR3 DNA sequence: TGTGCCAGCAGTCCGACAGGGGTGACCGGGGAGCTGTTTTTT.

This sequence joins TRBV19 and TRBJ1-1; weak D call: TRBD1 (5 bases). Germline CDR1 reads LNHDA; CDR2 reads SQIVND (reference sequence). CDR3 length: 15 residues. The V and J ends lost 2 bases and 13 bases respectively, with 23 bases between them. CDR3 coding DNA: TGTGCCAGTAGTATAATGTTCGGGGCGGTGGTTATGGATTTCTTT. Protein: CASSIMFGAVVMDFF.

The chain is built from TRBV9 and TRBJ2-6; 10 bases are shared with TRBD1. The V gene end was trimmed by 4 bases and the J gene end by 1 base; junction bases not matched to a gene: 8. Per germline, CDR1 SGDLS and CDR2 YYNGEE. The CDR3 has 18 amino acids. The CDR3 protein is CASSLWTGGGSGANVLTF. CDR3 in DNA: TGTGCCAGCAGCCTATGGACAGGGGGGGGGTCTGGGGCCAACGTCCTGACTTTC.

V is TRBV3-1 and J is TRBJ1-2; D unresolved. This CDR3 region has 11 residues. Germline CDR1 reads LGHDT; CDR2 reads YNNKEL (reference sequence). V lost 3 bases to trimming and J lost 8 bases, with 7 bases between them. The CDR3 DNA sequence: TGTGCCAGCAGCCATTGGTTAGGCTACACCTTC. It codes for CASSHWLGYTF.

Ten or more counts support this clonotype. The chain links TRBV5-6 to TRBJ1-2, with D tentatively TRBD1 (5 bases). The CDR3 is 12 amino acids. Trimming shortened V by 7 bases and J by 4 bases, and 11 bases separated the two germline ends. CDR1 and CDR2 (germline): SGHDT, YYEEEE. The CDR3 coding sequence is TGTGCCAGCGCAGACAGACCCTATGGCTACACCTTC. It specifies CASADRPYGYTF.